This T cell receptor beta chain stems from a study of Graves' ophthalmopathy and Graves' hyperthyroidism. Study observations and caveats: Also, most clonotypes expanded in the thyroid above 0.001 frequency appeared in blood.

This clonotype was picked up many times. Its antigen remains unidentified. The authors amplified TCR beta CDR3 regions, and they did so from RNA transcripts for repertoire sequencing. First-round RT-PCR relied on HTBI primers, and a second-round multiplex PCR came next. TCRdb re-analysed the multiplex PCR reads in MiXCR, keeping a single row per CDR3 protein. The sample contains a few hundred thousand distinct CDR3 sequences, 15% to 20% of which appear only once. Having ophthalmopathy, the donors showed moderate-to-severe activity, CAS ≥3 and NOSPECS ≥4, with disease lasting under 3 months. Researchers turned away patients with other autoimmune diseases, uncontrolled infections, pregnancy or lactation. The source of the PBMCs was around 10 ml of fresh peripheral blood. The ends lost 4 bases at V and 1 base at J; junction bases unmatched: 9. This CDR3 spans 17 amino acids.

Source material: peripheral blood. The receptor comes from a woman aged 18-29 years with Graves' ophthalmopathy. The chain uses TRBV12-3 or TRBV12-4 and TRBJ1-1; 10 nucleotides line up with TRBD1. The CDR3 region is CASSSNRQGARNTEAFF. The CDR3 coding sequence is TGTGCCAGCAGTTCCAACAGACAGGGGGCTAGGAACACTGAAGCTTTCTTT.